This TCR beta chain was sequenced during a study of OX40 agonist ivuxolimab in advanced cancers. Study-wide findings and caveats: The study observed clonal expansion of CD4+ and CD8+ blood T cells by week 6 at 0.1 to 3.0 mg/kg.

V was clipped by 4 bases and J by 3 bases; unmatched bases: 4. The CDR3 is made up of 14 amino acids. Germline V lookup: CDR1 SGHAT, CDR2 FQNNGV. Produced via immunoSEQ multiplex PCR; TCRdb's table is partial and in-frame only. In the table there are some 14,000 clones, around 80% of which are singletons. This clone was recorded a few times. Its antigen is undetermined. The chain has TRBV11-2 and TRBJ2-7; 9 nucleotides match TRBD2. The sample was CD4+ or CD8+ T cells sorted from blood, taken in a trial of the OX40 agonist ivuxolimab. The TCR was taken from an adult with an advanced solid tumor such as melanoma, head and neck, liver or kidney cancer. The chain's CDR3 is CASSSSGNHYEQYF. In DNA, the CDR3 is TGTGCCAGCAGCTCTAGCGGGAACCACTACGAGCAGTACTTC.